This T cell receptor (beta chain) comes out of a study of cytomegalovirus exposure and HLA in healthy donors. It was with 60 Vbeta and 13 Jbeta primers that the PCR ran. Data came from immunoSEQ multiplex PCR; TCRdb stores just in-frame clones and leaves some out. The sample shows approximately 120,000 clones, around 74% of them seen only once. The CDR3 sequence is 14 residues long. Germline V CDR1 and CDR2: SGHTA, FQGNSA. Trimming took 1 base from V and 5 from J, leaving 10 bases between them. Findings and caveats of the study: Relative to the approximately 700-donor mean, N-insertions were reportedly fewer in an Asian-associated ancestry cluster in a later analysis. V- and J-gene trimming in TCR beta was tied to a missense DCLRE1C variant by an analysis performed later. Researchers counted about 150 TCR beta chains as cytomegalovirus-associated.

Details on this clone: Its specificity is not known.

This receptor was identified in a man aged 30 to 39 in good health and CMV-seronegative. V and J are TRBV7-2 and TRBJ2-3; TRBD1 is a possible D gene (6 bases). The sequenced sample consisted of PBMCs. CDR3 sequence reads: CASSLGGPGDTQYF. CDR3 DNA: TGTGCCAGCAGCTTAGGGGGGCCGGGAGATACGCAGTATTTT.